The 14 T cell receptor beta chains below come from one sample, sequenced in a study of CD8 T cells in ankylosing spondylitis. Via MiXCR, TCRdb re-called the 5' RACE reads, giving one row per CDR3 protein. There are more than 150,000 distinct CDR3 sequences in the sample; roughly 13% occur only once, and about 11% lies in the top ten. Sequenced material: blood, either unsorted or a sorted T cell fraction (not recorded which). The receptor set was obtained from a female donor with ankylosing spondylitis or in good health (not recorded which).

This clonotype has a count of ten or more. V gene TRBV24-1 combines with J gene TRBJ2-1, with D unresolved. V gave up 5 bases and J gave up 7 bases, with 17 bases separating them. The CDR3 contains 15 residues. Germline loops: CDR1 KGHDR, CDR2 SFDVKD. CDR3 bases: TGTGCCACCAGTGCCGTAACAGCCCGGGCGAATGAGCAGTTCTTC. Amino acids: CATSAVTARANEQFF.

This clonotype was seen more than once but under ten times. Here the CDR3 DNA reads TGCAGTGCTGGCAGGGCAGGGGGCCTGGGGGGCATCGGTGAAGCTTTCTTT. Its translation: CSAGRAGGLGGIGEAFF. This sequence joins TRBV20-1 and TRBJ1-1, with 8 bases matching TRBD1. Unmatched junction bases numbered 21, after V lost 5 bases and J lost 7 bases. Germline CDR1 is DFQATT and CDR2 is SNEGSKA (reference sequence). CDR3 length: 17 amino acids.

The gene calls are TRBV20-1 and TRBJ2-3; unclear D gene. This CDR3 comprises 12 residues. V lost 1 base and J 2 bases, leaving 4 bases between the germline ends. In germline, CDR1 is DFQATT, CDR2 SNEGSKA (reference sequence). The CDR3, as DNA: TGCAGTGCTAGAGGGTTCACAGATACGCAGTATTTT. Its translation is CSARGFTDTQYF.

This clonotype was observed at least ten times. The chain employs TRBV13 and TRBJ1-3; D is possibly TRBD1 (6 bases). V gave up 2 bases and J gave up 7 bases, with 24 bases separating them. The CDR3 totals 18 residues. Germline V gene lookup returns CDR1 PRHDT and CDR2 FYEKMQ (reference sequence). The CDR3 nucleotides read TGTGCCAGCAGCTTACTAACCGGCGGGGGGACCGGGGGCAACACCATATATTTT. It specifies CASSLLTGGGTGGNTIYF.

DNA of the CDR3: TGTGCCAGCAGCTTTCCGGGTCTCAATCAGCCCCAGCATTTT. As protein: CASSFPGLNQPQHF. J is TRBJ1-5 and V is TRBV7-8; no firm D call. Germline values: CDR1 SGHVS, CDR2 FQNEAQ. The CDR3 spans 14 residues. V lost 3 bases and J lost 3, with 9 bases in between.

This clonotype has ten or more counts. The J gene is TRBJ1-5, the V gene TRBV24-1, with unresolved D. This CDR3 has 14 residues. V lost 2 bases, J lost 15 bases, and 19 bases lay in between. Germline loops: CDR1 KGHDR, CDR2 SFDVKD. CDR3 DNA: TGTGCCACCAGTGATTCCACCCCTCCGTCCACAAGGCATTTT. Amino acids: CATSDSTPPSTRHF.

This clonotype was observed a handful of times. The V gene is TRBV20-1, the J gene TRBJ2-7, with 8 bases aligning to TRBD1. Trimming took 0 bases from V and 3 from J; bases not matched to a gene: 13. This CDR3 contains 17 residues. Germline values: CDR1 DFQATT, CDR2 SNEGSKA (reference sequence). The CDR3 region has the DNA TGCAGTGCTAGAGATCCCGGGACAGGATTAGGGAACTACGAGCAGTACTTC. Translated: CSARDPGTGLGNYEQYF.

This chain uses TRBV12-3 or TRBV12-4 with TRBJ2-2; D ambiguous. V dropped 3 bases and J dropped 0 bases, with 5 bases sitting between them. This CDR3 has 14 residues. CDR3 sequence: CASSLFANTGELFF. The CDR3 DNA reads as TGTGCCAGCAGTTTGTTCGCGAACACCGGGGAGCTGTTTTTT.

The CDR3 DNA follows: TGTGCCAGCAGCCCAGCGGGATACGAGCAGTACTTC. This sequence encodes CASSPAGYEQYF. The V gene is TRBV6-5, the J gene TRBJ2-7, with 7 bases lining up with TRBD2. Germline V gene sequence: CDR1 MNHEY, CDR2 SVGAGI. Germline trimming cut 6 bases from V and 4 bases from J; bases unmatched to any gene: 3. CDR3 length: 12 residues.

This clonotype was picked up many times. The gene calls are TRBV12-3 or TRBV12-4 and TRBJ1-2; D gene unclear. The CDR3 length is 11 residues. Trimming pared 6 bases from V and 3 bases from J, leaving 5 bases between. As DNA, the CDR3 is TGTGCCAGCAGCCGGGACTATGGCTACACCTTC. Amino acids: CASSRDYGYTF.

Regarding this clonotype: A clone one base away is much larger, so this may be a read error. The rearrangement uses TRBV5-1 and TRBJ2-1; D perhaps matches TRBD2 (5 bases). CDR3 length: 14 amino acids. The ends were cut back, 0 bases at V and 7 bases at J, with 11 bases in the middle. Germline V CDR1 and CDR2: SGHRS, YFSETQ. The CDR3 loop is CASSLVGRVNEQFF. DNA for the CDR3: TGCGCCAGCAGCTTGGTTGGGCGGGTTAATGAGCAGTTCTTC.

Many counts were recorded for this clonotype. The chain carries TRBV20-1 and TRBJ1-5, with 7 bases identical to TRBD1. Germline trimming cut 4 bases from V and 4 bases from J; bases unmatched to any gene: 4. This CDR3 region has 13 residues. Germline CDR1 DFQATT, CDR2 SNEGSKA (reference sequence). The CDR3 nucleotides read TGCAGTGCTACTAGGGACAGAAATCAGCCCCAGCATTTT. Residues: CSATRDRNQPQHF.

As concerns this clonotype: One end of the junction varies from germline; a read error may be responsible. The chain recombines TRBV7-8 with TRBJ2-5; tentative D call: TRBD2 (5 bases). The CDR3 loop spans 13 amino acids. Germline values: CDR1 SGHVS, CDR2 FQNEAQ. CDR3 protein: CASSLSSLETLYF. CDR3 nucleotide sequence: TGTGCCAGCAGCTTGTCTAGCCTAGAGACCCTGTACTTC.

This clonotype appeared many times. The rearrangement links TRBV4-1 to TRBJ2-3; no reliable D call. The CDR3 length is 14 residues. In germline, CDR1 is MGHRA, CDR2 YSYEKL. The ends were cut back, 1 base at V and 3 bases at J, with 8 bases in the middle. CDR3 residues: CASSQVGITDTQYF. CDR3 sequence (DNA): TGCGCCAGCAGCCAAGTAGGGATAACAGATACGCAGTATTTT.